The sequence of this T cell receptor beta chain was determined in a study of cytomegalovirus exposure and HLA in healthy donors (TCRdb year 2017). About the study as a whole: According to an earlier analysis of several hundred of the donors, about 179 million T cells yielded 90 million to 140 million unique TCR beta sequences and approximately 280 Gb of sequence data. Around 300 gigabases of sequencing data and tens of millions of unique TCR sequences were included in an early release covering around 600 HLA-typed donors. Among the roughly 400 genotyped donors, 81% belonged to the genetic ancestry cluster associated with self-reported Caucasian donors. The study aimed to test whether signatures of past pathogen exposure could be identified by cataloging public T cell receptors. The T cell repertoires of 700 or so subjects were profiled by immunosequencing and related to cytomegalovirus serostatus. Along with the approximately 700-subject first cohort, a separate validation cohort of over a hundred different subjects was used. High-throughput TCR immunosequencing, statistical association of individual TCRs with disease status, and machine learning were combined to predict cytomegalovirus infection status. In a later analysis, previously published TCR beta repertoires from hundreds of donors were re-analyzed and high-resolution HLA genotyping was added so that TCR occurrence patterns could be studied. Rather than drawing on any new phenotypic data, the later analysis identified candidate immune exposures from TCR beta sequences and the way those sequences occurred across donors. To decide whether each TCR beta V gene segment behaved as functional or pseudogenic, an earlier analysis of some 600 of the donors relied on high-throughput TCR beta sequencing. Donor age, sex, ethnicity and CMV serostatus were collected together with the repertoire data. A later genetic analysis took genome-wide SNP genotypes for about 65% of the roughly 670 donors and used that subset as a discovery cohort. All discovery cohort repertoires had been generated on a single sequencing platform. Both class I and class II loci were covered by HLA typing, at four-digit resolution. Typing coverage varied by locus: roughly 629-630 donors for A, B, C, DRB1 and DQB1; approximately 560 for DQA1; more than 600 for DPA1; 400 to 480 for DPB1. Because of strong linkage in the cohort, five DR-DQ haplotypes were treated as single units for association and clustering. On average, around 200,000 unique TCR beta nucleotide sequences were sequenced per donor among about 400 genotyped donors of the cohort, with about 17% of those sequences being non-productive. Study-wide conclusions, independent of this receptor: Correlated functional status among segregating V segments might be attributable to linkage disequilibrium, but an unknown experimental factor could not be ruled out. Immune exposure information for the cohort was limited to CMV serostatus. Presence/absence analyses assumed roughly uniform sequencing depth across donors, an assumption that may not hold. Because HLA typing was missing for some donors at each locus, association tests included only the typed subset. In an earlier analysis of about 540 of the donors, most TCR beta V segments were observed in productive rearrangements about 90% or about 30% of the time, broadly matching IMGT annotations. A later genetic analysis associated a missense DCLRE1C variant with V-gene and J-gene trimming of TCR beta chains, and an independent cohort replicated the association. Because the 87-base-pair reads could not distinguish some IMGT-functional V segments, including TRBV6-2 and TRBV6-3, those segments were excluded. According to a later genetic analysis, donors in an Asian-associated ancestry cluster had fewer N-insertions in productive TCRs than the approximately 700-donor mean. Approximately 16 rarely observed V segments, including chromosome 9 orphons, were excluded from the earlier analysis of about 500 of the donors because counts were too low. In both the original and validation cohorts, the classifier was reported to diagnose cytomegalovirus status with high specificity and sensitivity. Strong co-occurrence of HLA alleles, especially DR and DQ, made assigning TCR associations to individual alleles difficult. A few of the identified cytomegalovirus-associated TCR beta chains were confirmed in vitro to be specific for cytomegalovirus antigens. According to a later analysis, parvovirus B19, influenza, CMV and Epstein-Barr virus appeared linked to several top co-occurrence clusters. At a false discovery rate of 0.05, a later analysis linked under 20,000 TCR beta sequences to specific HLA alleles. The authors suggested that the approach could potentially be extended to other disease states and immunological phenotypes. A cluster of highly shared sequence variants was judged likely to represent a technical artifact of the sequencing pipeline. Across donors, most TCR sequences were observed very rarely, whereas some public TCRs were present in many individuals. In a later analysis, HLA-associated TCR beta chains were found to be more clonally expanded and to have lower generation probabilities than equally common non-associated chains. A further reported finding was that TCR beta sequences accurately predicted the HLA-A and HLA-B alleles for most subjects in the first cohort. A later analysis found that TCR association rates varied across HLA loci, with DRB1 alleles showing the most associated TCRs and HLA-C alleles the fewest. According to a later analysis, most CMV-associated TCR beta chains appeared to be HLA-restricted, and the HLA associations seemed to be driven largely by CMV exposure. Only TCR beta chains were sequenced in this cohort, and the absence of alpha or paired-chain data limited detectable features. In the study, some 160 TCR beta chains were listed as associated with cytomegalovirus.

At the junction V is shortened by 5 bases and J by 1 base; bases outside the gene matches: 4. Sequences SGHDT (CDR1) and YYEEEE (CDR2) are obtained from the germline V gene. Including cysteine and phenylalanine, the CDR3 has 14 amino acids. Just CDR3 DNA is preserved here, 42 bases in frame from base 1. In total, around 600 healthy bone marrow donors made up the cohort. All cohort members were sampled while nominally healthy, although unrecorded immune exposures were likely present. The donor tested CMV seropositive, placing the donor among the 290 or so seropositive members of the cohort. A peripheral blood sample was collected from each donor, and TCR beta sequencing was performed on peripheral blood mononuclear cells. The Qiagen DNeasy Blood Extraction Kit was used to extract genomic DNA from the blood cell samples. Details on this clone: The specificity of this receptor is unknown. Within one base of it there is no much larger clone, and no base qualities were kept.

To prepare the library, the immunoSEQ multiplex PCR assay was applied. A mixture of 60 forward primers for TCR Vbeta segments and 13 reverse primers for TCR Jbeta segments was used in the multiplex PCR. Amplification of the CDR3 region of rearranged TCR beta genes was performed with a multiplex PCR assay on genomic DNA. The amplified TCR beta libraries were sequenced on the Illumina HiSeq System as 87-base-pair reads. The study's processing was this. A later analysis tallied 80 million to 95 million unique TCR beta chains across the 666 repertoires, and approximately 11 million of those chains were shared by two or more donors. A nearest-neighbor algorithm error-corrected the raw reads and collapsed the reads into unique sequences, merging closely related sequences to remove PCR and sequencing errors. V, D and J gene segments were assigned by aligning CDR3 sequences to IMGT reference sequences. For a sequence to be retained, a match of at least six nucleotides was required to both a V gene segment and a J gene segment. A rearrangement was called productive if the CDR3 had no stop codons and remained in frame with V and J, and every other rearrangement was called non-productive. Following IMGT convention, CDR3 was defined as the stretch from the second conserved V-encoded cysteine to the conserved J-encoded phenylalanine. The earlier analysis of 500 to 750 of the donors excluded any sequence lacking an unambiguous match to a single V gene segment. An earlier analysis of approximately 590 of the donors classified V segments as functional when productive rearrangements were above 56.7% and as segregating when the standard deviation between donors was above 5%. To diagnose cytomegalovirus status from the catalog of TCR beta chain sequences, a statistical classification framework was built. V and J gene assignment, in a later analysis, came from comparing TCR nucleotide sequences with IMGT/GENE-DB human TR gene sequences. In a later analysis, CDR3 sequences and most-parsimonious VDJ recombination scenarios were assigned using the TCRdist pipeline. In a later analysis, each TCR beta chain was defined by its CDR3 amino acid sequence together with its V-gene family, and reads without a unique V-gene family were excluded. To address suspected cross-contamination and a sequencing artifact, a later analysis removed a few hundred highly shared, low-generation-probability nucleotide sequences. In a later analysis, a clonal expansion index was calculated for each public chain from normalized within-repertoire ranks of inferred template counts. A later analysis computed generation probabilities with a VDJ recombination model fitted to out-of-frame rearrangements, and checked the results against IGoR. In a later analysis, hypergeometric tests were used to score TCR-TCR, TCR-HLA and TCR-CMV co-occurrence, with a repertoire-size bias correction applied to TCR pairs. A later analysis estimated false discovery rates by permuting HLA or CMV assignments 20 times. In a later analysis, co-occurring TCRs were grouped using DBSCAN, and TCRdist sequence similarity was added for clustering within HLA-allele-positive subsets. For co-occurrence clustering, repertoires with fewer than 30,000 or more than 120,000 public chains were excluded, along with 4 to 6 repertoires with anomalous nucleotide sharing. Sourced from immuneACCESS, this table was stored by TCRdb with only in-frame sequences that have V and J called. A share of the clones is absent; for the studies checked, an unresolved V gene accounts for under half, and the remainder has no known explanation. V and J calls and clone size are those listed in that table; D and trimming were worked out from the DNA. The sample has 150,000 to 200,000 clones on record, roughly 87% of them singletons. About 4% of the sample rests with the top ten.

This sequence was found in a man aged 50-60 years in good health and CMV-seropositive. Sequencing was done on a sample of PBMCs. The chain was built from TRBV5-6 and TRBJ1-1; TRBD1 matches 8 bases in the middle. For the CDR3, the sequence is CASRRTGRNTEAFF. The base sequence is TGTGCCAGCAGGCGGACAGGGCGGAACACTGAAGCTTTCTTT.